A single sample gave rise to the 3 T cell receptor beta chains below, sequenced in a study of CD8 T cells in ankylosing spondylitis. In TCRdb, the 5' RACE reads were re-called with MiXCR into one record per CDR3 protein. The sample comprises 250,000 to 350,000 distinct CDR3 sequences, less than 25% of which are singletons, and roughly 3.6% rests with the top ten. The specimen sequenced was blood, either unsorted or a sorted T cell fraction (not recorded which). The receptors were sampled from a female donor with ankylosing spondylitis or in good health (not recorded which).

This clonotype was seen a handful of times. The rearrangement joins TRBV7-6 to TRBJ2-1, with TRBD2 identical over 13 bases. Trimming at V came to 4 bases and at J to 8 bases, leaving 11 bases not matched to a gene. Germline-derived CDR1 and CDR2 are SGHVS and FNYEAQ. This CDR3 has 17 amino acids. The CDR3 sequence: CASSSLETSGRIYEQFF. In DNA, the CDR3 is TGTGCCAGCAGCTCCCTCGAGACTAGCGGGAGGATCTATGAGCAGTTCTTC. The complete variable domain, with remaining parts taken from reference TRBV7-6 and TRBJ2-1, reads GAGVSQSPRYKVTKRGQDVALRCDPISGHVSLYWYRQALGQGPEFLTYFNYEAQQDKSGLPNDRFSAERPEGSISTLTIQRTEQRDSAMYRCASSSLETSGRIYEQFFGPGTRLTVL.

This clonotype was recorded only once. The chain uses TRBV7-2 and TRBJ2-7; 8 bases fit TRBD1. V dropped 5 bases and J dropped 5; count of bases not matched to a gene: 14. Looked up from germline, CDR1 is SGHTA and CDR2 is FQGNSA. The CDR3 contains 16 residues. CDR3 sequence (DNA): TGTGCCAGCAGCCCGCCTCCCGGGACAGGTCTAAACGAGCAGTACTTC. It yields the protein CASSPPPGTGLNEQYF.

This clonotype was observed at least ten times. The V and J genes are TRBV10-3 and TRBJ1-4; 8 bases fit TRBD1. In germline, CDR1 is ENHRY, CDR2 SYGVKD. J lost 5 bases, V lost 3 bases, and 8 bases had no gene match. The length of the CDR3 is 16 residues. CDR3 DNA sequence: TGTGCCATCAGTGACTCCCGGCGGACAGGGAATGAAAAACTGTTTTTT. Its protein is CAISDSRRTGNEKLFF.